Each of the 25 T cell receptor beta chains below was sequenced from the same sample in a study of early T cells in non-severe SARS-CoV-2 infection. MiXCR, applied by TCRdb to the 5' RACE reads, yields one record per CDR3 protein. The profile shows tens of thousands of distinct CDR3 sequences, more than 13% of them singletons. The sequenced sample consisted of whole blood. Receptors were obtained from an adult who was a healthcare worker with PCR-confirmed SARS-CoV-2 infection or an uninfected control (not recorded which).

Concerning this clonotype itself: A read error may produce the germline difference seen at one junction end. The gene calls are TRBV4-2 and TRBJ2-7, with D possibly matching TRBD2 (5 bases). CDR1 and CDR2 from the germline V gene are LGHNA and YNFKEQ. This CDR3 region has 12 residues. CDR3 in amino acids: CTSGQGPYEQYF. In DNA form, the CDR3 reads TGTACCAGCGGCCAAGGCCCCTACGAGCAGTACTTC.

The chain uses TRBV5-1 and TRBJ1-1; D remains unclear. The CDR3 consists of 15 residues. Trimming removed 1 base from V and 0 bases from J, with 10 bases in between. Germline CDR1 and CDR2: SGHRS and YFSETQ. The CDR3 DNA sequence: TGCGCCAGCAGCTTGAGTACAGCCTTGAACACTGAAGCTTTCTTT. This codes for CASSLSTALNTEAFF.

This clonotype has a count of ten or more. The gene calls are TRBV7-9 and TRBJ2-1; D gene ambiguous. The CDR3 covers 12 residues. Germline V gives CDR1 SEHNR, CDR2 FQNEAQ (reference sequence). Deletions cut 4 bases from V and 3 bases from J, with 4 bases between. CDR3 in DNA: TGTGCCAGCAGCTCACACTACAATGAGCAGTTCTTC. This sequence encodes CASSSHYNEQFF.

This clonotype was observed many times. The V and J genes are TRBV20-1 and TRBJ1-6; the D is unclear. The germline V gene encodes CDR1 DFQATT and CDR2 SNEGSKA (reference sequence). This CDR3 has 16 amino acids. V shed 0 bases and J shed 0 bases, with 9 bases lying between them. CDR3 amino acids: CSARDLLGSYNSPLHF. The DNA of the CDR3 is TGCAGTGCTAGAGACCTACTTGGCTCCTATAATTCACCCCTCCACTTT.

Many counts were recorded for this clonotype. The CDR3 is CASSSPGGTDTQYF. The CDR3 DNA reads as TGTGCCAGCTCATCCCCAGGGGGCACAGATACGCAGTATTTT. The gene calls are TRBV18 and TRBJ2-3, with D perhaps matching TRBD1 (6 bases). Trimming stripped 5 bases from V and 1 base from J, with 10 bases between. The CDR3 spans 14 residues. Looked up from germline, CDR1 is KGHSH and CDR2 is LQKENI.

As regards this clonotype: Compared with germline, one end of the junction differs, possibly owing to a read error. The genes are TRBV7-7 and TRBJ2-5; either TRBD1 or TRBD2 may supply D (5 bases each). Germline CDR1 is SSHAT and CDR2 is FNYEAQ (reference sequence). The CDR3 covers 15 residues. The CDR3 bases are TGTGCTAGCAGCCCCGGGACCGGGCTACAAGAGACCCAGTACTTC. Translating it yields CASSPGTGLQETQYF.

The sample holds a few counts of this clonotype. V and J are TRBV4-1 and TRBJ2-5; D remains unclear. CDR3 size: 15 residues. V lost 0 bases and J lost 4, with 12 bases in between. Germline V CDR1 and CDR2: MGHRA, YSYEKL. CDR3 sequence reads: CASSQEETSIETQYF. As DNA, the CDR3 is TGCGCCAGCAGCCAAGAAGAGACCTCCATAGAGACCCAGTACTTC.

This sequence joins TRBV13 and TRBJ1-5, with unresolved D. CDR3 length: 15 residues. V was cut by 3 bases and J by 0 bases, with 9 bases left in between. Germline V gene lookup returns CDR1 PRHDT and CDR2 FYEKMQ (reference sequence). CDR3 bases: TGTGCCAGCAGCTTCAAACAGTCTAGCAATCAGCCCCAGCATTTT. Amino acid sequence: CASSFKQSSNQPQHF.

This clonotype has just a few counts. V gene TRBV7-9 combines with J gene TRBJ2-7; possible D gene TRBD1, 7 bases. Trimming removed 5 bases from V and 1 base from J, with 18 bases in between. This CDR3 is built from 16 residues. CDR1 is SEHNR, CDR2 FQNEAQ, per germline (reference sequence). The CDR3 reads CASSQGGGTGSYEQYF. The DNA for the CDR3 is TGTGCCAGCAGCCAGGGGGGCGGGACCGGGTCCTACGAGCAGTACTTC.

CDR3 region: CASTPGTSFNEQFF. The CDR3 DNA reads as TGTGCCAGCACCCCCGGGACTAGTTTCAATGAGCAGTTCTTC. The chain carries TRBV3-1 and TRBJ2-1, with 8 bases lining up with TRBD2. The germline V gene has CDR1 LGHDT and CDR2 YNNKEL (reference sequence). The J segment lost 6 bases and the V segment lost 7 bases, leaving 8 bases of the junction unmatched. The CDR3 extends over 14 amino acids.

In this sample, this clonotype turned up many times. The CDR3 region is CASSANGTGYSPLHF. DNA for the CDR3: TGCGCCAGCAGCGCCAATGGGACAGGGTATTCACCCCTCCACTTT. The V and J genes are TRBV5-1 and TRBJ1-6; the match to TRBD1 covers 9 bases. Germline V CDR1 and CDR2: SGHRS, YFSETQ. The V segment lost 4 bases and the J segment 8 bases; nucleotides outside the gene matches: 7. CDR3 size: 15 residues. Using reference TRBV5-1 and TRBJ1-6 for the parts outside the CDR3, the full variable domain is KAGVTQTPRYLIKTRGQQVTLSCSPISGHRSVSWYQQTPGQGLQFLFEYFSETQRNKGNFPGRFSGRQFSNSRSEMNVSTLELGDSALYLCASSANGTGYSPLHFGNGTRLTVT.

The chain links TRBV6-1 to TRBJ2-2; D unresolved. Trimming left V 0 bases short and J 9 bases short, with 11 bases between. Looked up from germline, CDR1 is MNHNS and CDR2 is SASEGT. The CDR3 covers 14 residues. The CDR3 DNA follows: TGTGCCAGCAGTGAAGCGCACTTGGGAAGGGAGCTGTTTTTT. Its protein is CASSEAHLGRELFF.

The gene calls are TRBV6-2 or TRBV6-3 and TRBJ1-5, with a weak D call TRBD1 (5 bases). From germline, CDR1 is MNHEY and CDR2 SVGEGT. The CDR3 sequence is 14 residues long. V lost 2 bases to trimming and J lost 5 bases, with 10 bases between them. CDR3 coding DNA: TGTGCCAGCAGTTACGCGGACACTTATCAGCCCCAGCATTTT. This codes for CASSYADTYQPQHF.

There are many counts of this clonotype. The chain joins TRBV2 to TRBJ1-3; possible D gene TRBD1, 5 bases. CDR1 is SNHLY, CDR2 FYNNEI, per germline. Trimming shortened V by 4 bases and J by 4 bases, and 20 bases separated the two germline ends. This CDR3 comprises 17 residues. CDR3 sequence reads: CASSAFPDTSAGNTIYF. The CDR3 bases are TGTGCCAGCAGTGCATTTCCGGACACTTCGGCGGGAAACACCATATATTTT.

The chain combines TRBV5-5 with TRBJ1-6; TRBD1 agrees at 8 bases. Germline V lookup: CDR1 SGHKS, CDR2 YYEKEE (reference sequence). The CDR3 consists of 14 residues. The V gene end was trimmed by 2 bases and the J gene end by 10 bases; junction bases not matched to a gene: 5. This chain's CDR3 is CASSFSGGPSPLHF. For the CDR3, the DNA is TGTGCCAGCAGCTTTTCAGGGGGCCCATCACCCCTCCACTTT.

This clonotype appeared many times. V is TRBV19 and J is TRBJ1-3; unclear D gene. V was trimmed by 7 bases and J by 0 bases, leaving 13 bases between them. Germline V gene data show CDR1 as LNHDA and CDR2 as SQIVND (reference sequence). The CDR3 runs 15 residues. CDR3 region: CASNPGPNSGNTIYF. The CDR3 DNA reads as TGTGCCAGTAACCCCGGACCTAACTCTGGAAACACCATATATTTT. The variable domain in full, completed from reference TRBV19 and TRBJ1-3, reads DGGITQSPKYLFRKEGQNVTLSCEQNLNHDAMYWYRQDPGQGLRLIYYSQIVNDFQKGDIAEGYSVSREKKESFPLTVTSAQKNPTAFYLCASNPGPNSGNTIYFGEGSWLTVV.

This clonotype was seen more than once but under ten times. V and J are TRBV20-1 and TRBJ2-7, with unresolved D. The V gene lost 3 bases and the J gene lost 0 bases, with 9 bases spanning the gap. The CDR3 consists of 13 residues. CDR1 and CDR2 (germline): DFQATT, SNEGSKA (reference sequence). CDR3 sequence: CSASGAFSYEQYF. The CDR3 DNA reads TGCAGTGCTAGTGGAGCCTTCTCCTACGAGCAGTACTTC.

The table lists this clonotype with a few counts. This rearrangement joins TRBV7-9 to TRBJ2-1; 8 bases map to TRBD2. The CDR3 is made up of 16 amino acids. The V segment lost 2 bases and the J segment 4 bases; nucleotides outside the gene matches: 7. Germline V CDR1 and CDR2: SEHNR, FQNEAQ (reference sequence). The CDR3 nucleotides read TGTGCCAGCAGCTTAATAGAGCGGGGGCGTTACAATGAGCAGTTCTTC. Protein sequence: CASSLIERGRYNEQFF.

This clonotype was counted ten times or more. The chain employs TRBV7-9 and TRBJ2-2, with D perhaps matching TRBD1 (6 bases). The CDR3 covers 16 residues. Germline CDR1 and CDR2: SEHNR and FQNEAQ (reference sequence). V lost 1 base and J lost 0, with 9 bases in between. DNA for the CDR3: TGTGCCAGCAGCTTAGGAGGGGGACCGAACACCGGGGAGCTGTTTTTT. This encodes CASSLGGGPNTGELFF.

There are many counts of this clonotype. The rearrangement uses TRBV20-1 and TRBJ2-7; TRBD2 agrees at 13 bases. The V gene end was trimmed by 5 bases and the J gene end by 8 bases; junction bases not matched to a gene: 12. The CDR3 loop spans 15 amino acids. In germline, CDR1 is DFQATT, CDR2 SNEGSKA (reference sequence). DNA of the CDR3: TGCAGTGCTCCTCCCGGGACTAGCGGGACGGTGAAGCAGTACTTC. This encodes CSAPPGTSGTVKQYF.

In its sample, this clonotype was seen a few times. V usage is TRBV20-1 and J usage is TRBJ2-7; 8 bases are shared with TRBD2. The germline V gene encodes CDR1 DFQATT and CDR2 SNEGSKA (reference sequence). J gave up 5 bases and V 6 bases, and 6 bases lay outside the gene matches. The length of the CDR3 is 12 residues. The CDR3 DNA reads TGCAGTGCCCTCCCGGGGGGGCACGAGCAGTACTTC. Translation: CSALPGGHEQYF.

This clonotype was seen many times. The gene calls are TRBV9 and TRBJ2-3, with a tentative D call TRBD2 (6 bases). The CDR3 loop spans 15 amino acids. CDR1 and CDR2 (germline): SGDLS, YYNGEE. Trimming took 2 bases from V and 5 from J, leaving 15 bases between them. The CDR3 DNA follows: TGTGCCAGCAGCGTTAGCGGATCACCCCTAGATACGCAGTATTTT. Encoded protein: CASSVSGSPLDTQYF.

This clonotype appeared many times. V usage is TRBV20-1 and J usage is TRBJ1-4, with TRBD1 matching 8 bases. CDR3 size: 15 residues. The ends lost 0 bases at V and 8 bases at J; junction bases unmatched: 8. Per the germline V gene, CDR1 is DFQATT and CDR2 is SNEGSKA (reference sequence). This CDR3 reads CSARDKDRVKEKLFF. Written as DNA, the CDR3 is TGCAGTGCTAGAGACAAGGACAGGGTGAAGGAAAAACTGTTTTTT.

CDR3 amino acids: CASSPRVRNYRTGNEQFF. The CDR3 DNA is TGTGCCAGCAGCCCTCGGGTCCGCAACTACCGGACGGGTAATGAGCAGTTCTTC. The chain has TRBV7-2 and TRBJ2-1; D is ambiguous. Trimming removed 5 bases at V and 7 bases at J, with 27 bases between. This CDR3 has 18 residues. In germline, CDR1 is SGHTA, CDR2 FQGNSA.

The gene calls are TRBV5-1 and TRBJ2-5; D gene unclear. Germline V lookup: CDR1 SGHRS, CDR2 YFSETQ. V lost 0 bases to trimming and J lost 5 bases, with 8 bases between them. This CDR3 has 13 amino acids. The CDR3 nucleotides are TGCGCCAGCAGCTTGGACCGAATGGAGACCCAGTACTTC. Protein sequence: CASSLDRMETQYF.